This note documents a single TCR beta chain sequence. Its matching antigen is unknown. These data originate in a study of T cell responses to AZD1222 COVID-19 vaccine. Study observations and caveats: Clonal diversity was possibly underestimated, and the donors were mostly white British, with more females. Just 6 or 7 AZD1222 recipients were seropositive at baseline.

This CDR3 region has 12 residues. Germline assignment: CDR1 MNHEY and CDR2 SMNVEV (reference sequence). The trim removed 5 bases at V and 7 bases at J, leaving 3 bases unmatched. This table comes from immunoSEQ multiplex PCR, and its TCRdb copy is limited to in-frame clones, with some not included. The sample contains fewer than 95,000 clones, 89% of which appear only once. V is TRBV27 and J is TRBJ1-1, with 8 bases that match TRBD1. The sample was peripheral blood, taken 28 days after the second AZD1222 dose. This receptor was taken from an adult who received the AZD1222 COVID-19 vaccine. DNA for the CDR3: TGTGCCAGCAGTCCCGGACAGGGTGAAGCTTTCTTT. Its translation: CASSPGQGEAFF.